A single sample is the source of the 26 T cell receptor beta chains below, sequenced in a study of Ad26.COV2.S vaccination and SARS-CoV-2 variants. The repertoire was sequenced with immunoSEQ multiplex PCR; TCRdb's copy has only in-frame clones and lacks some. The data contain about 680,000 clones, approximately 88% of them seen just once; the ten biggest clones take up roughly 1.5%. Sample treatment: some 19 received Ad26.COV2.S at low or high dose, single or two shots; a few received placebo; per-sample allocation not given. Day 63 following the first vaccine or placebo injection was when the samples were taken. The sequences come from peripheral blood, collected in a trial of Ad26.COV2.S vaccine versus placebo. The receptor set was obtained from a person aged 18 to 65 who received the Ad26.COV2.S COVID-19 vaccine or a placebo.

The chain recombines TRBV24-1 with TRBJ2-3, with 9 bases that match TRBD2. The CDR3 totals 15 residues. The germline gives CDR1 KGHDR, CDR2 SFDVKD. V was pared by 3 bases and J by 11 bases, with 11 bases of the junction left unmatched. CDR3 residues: CATSDGRGGNSGQYF. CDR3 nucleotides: TGTGCCACCAGTGATGGGCGGGGGGGCAACTCAGGGCAGTATTTT.

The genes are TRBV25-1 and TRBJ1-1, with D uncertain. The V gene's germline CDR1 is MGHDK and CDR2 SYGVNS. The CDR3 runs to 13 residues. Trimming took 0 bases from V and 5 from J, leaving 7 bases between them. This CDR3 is CASSEYYQTEAFF. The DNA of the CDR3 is TGTGCCAGCAGTGAATATTACCAGACTGAAGCTTTCTTT.

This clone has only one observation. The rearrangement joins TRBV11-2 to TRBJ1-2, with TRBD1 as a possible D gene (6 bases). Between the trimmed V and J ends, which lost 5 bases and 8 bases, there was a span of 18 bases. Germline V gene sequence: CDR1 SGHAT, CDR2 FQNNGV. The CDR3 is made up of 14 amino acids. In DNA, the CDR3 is TGTGCCAGCAGCGCAGGGGTCGGGGCTTGGGGCTACACCTTC. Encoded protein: CASSAGVGAWGYTF.

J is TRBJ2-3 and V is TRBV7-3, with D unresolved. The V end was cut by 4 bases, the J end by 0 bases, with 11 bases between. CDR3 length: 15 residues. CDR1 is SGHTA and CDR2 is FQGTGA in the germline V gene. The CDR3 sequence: CASSSDRSSTDTQYF. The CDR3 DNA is TGTGCCAGCAGCTCTGACCGGAGTAGCACAGATACGCAGTATTTT.

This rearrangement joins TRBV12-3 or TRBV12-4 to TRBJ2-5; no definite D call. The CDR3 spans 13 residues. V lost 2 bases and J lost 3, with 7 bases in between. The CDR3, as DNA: TGTGCCAGCAGTTTATCCCAGAAAGAGACCCAGTACTTC. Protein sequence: CASSLSQKETQYF.

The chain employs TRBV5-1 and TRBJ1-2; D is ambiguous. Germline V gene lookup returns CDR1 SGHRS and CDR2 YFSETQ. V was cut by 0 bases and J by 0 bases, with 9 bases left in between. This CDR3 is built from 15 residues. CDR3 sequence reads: CASSLEADSNYGYTF. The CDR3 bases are TGCGCCAGCAGCTTGGAGGCGGACTCTAACTATGGCTACACCTTC.

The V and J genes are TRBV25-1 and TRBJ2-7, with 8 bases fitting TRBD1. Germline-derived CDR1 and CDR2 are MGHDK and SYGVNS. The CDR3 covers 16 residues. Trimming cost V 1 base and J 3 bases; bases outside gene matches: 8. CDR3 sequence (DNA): TGTGCCAGCAGTGAATCCAGGACAGGGCGTCTCTACGAGCAGTACTTC. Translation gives CASSESRTGRLYEQYF.

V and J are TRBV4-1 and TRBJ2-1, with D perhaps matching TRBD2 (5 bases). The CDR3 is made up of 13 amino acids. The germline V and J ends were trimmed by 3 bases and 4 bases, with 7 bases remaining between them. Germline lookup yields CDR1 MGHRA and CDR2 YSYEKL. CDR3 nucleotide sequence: TGCGCCAGCAGCCATGCGGGTTACAATGAGCAGTTCTTC. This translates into CASSHAGYNEQFF.

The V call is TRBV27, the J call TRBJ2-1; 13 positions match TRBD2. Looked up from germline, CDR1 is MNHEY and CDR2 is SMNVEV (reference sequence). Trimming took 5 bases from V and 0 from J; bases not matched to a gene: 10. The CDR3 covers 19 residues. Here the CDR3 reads CASSPRLAGGSSSYNEQFF. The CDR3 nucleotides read TGTGCCAGCAGTCCCCGACTAGCGGGAGGCTCGAGCTCCTACAATGAGCAGTTCTTC.

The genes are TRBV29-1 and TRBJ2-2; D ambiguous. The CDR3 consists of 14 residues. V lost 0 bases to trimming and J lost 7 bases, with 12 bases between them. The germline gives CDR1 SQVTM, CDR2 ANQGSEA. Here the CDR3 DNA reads TGCAGCGTTGAAGATACCGGGCTCGGCGGGGAGCTGTTTTTT. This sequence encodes CSVEDTGLGGELFF.

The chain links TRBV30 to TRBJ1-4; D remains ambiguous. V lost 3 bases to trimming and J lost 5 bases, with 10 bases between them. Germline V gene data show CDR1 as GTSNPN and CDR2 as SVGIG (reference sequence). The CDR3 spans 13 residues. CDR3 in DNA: TGTGCCTGGAGCCGACCTCTCAATGAAAAACTGTTTTTT. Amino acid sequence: CAWSRPLNEKLFF.

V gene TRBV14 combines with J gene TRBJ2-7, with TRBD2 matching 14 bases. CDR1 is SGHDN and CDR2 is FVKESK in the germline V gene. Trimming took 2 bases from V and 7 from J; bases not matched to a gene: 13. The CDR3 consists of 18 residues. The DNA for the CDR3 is TGTGCCAGCAGCCAACCGGGACTAGCGGGAGTACAGTCTCTTGAGCAGTACTTC. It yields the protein CASSQPGLAGVQSLEQYF. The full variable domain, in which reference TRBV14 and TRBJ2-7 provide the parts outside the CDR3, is EAGVTQFPSHSVIEKGQTVTLRCDPISGHDNLYWYRRVMGKEIKFLLHFVKESKQDESGMPNNRFLAERTGGTYSTLKVQPAELEDSGVYFCASSQPGLAGVQSLEQYFGPGTRLTVT.

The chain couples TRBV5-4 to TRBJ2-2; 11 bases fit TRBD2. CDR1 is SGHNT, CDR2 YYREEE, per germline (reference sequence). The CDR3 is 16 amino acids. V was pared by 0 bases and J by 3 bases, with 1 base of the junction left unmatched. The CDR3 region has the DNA TGTGCCAGCAGCTTGGGACTAGCGGGGCACACCGGGGAGCTGTTTTTT. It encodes CASSLGLAGHTGELFF. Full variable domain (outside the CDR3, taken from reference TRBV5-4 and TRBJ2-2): ETGVTQSPTHLIKTRGQQVTLRCSSQSGHNTVSWYQQALGQGPQFIFQYYREEENGRGNFPPRFSGLQFPNYSSELNVNALELDDSALYLCASSLGLAGHTGELFFGEGSRLTVL.

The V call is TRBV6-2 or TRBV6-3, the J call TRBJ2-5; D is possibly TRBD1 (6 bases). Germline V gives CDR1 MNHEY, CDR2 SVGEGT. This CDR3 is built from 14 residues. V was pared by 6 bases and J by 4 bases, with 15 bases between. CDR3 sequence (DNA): TGTGCCAGCAGCGCCTCAGGGGTAGGAGAGACCCAGTACTTC. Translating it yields CASSASGVGETQYF.

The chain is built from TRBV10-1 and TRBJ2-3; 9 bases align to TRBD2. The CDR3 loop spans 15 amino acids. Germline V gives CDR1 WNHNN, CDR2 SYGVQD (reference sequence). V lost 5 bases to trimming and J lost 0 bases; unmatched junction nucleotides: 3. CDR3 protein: CASSQTSGSTDTQYF. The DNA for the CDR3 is TGCGCCAGCAGTCAGACTAGCGGTAGCACAGATACGCAGTATTTT.

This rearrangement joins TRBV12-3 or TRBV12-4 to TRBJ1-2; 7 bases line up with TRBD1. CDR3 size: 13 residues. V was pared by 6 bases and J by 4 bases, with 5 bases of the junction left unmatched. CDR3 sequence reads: CASSRGGPYGYTF. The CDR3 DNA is TGTGCCAGCAGCAGGGGGGGGCCCTATGGCTACACCTTC.

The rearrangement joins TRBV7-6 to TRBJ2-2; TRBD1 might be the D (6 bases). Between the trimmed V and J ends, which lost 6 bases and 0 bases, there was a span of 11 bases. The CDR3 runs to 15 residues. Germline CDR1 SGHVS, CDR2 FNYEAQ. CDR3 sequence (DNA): TGTGCCAGCAGGGGGACACCGACGAACACCGGGGAGCTGTTTTTT. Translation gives CASRGTPTNTGELFF.

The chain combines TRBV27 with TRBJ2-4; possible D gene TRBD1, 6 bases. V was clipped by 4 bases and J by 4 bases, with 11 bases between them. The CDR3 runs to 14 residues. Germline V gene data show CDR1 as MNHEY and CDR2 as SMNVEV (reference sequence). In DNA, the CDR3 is TGTGCCAGCAGTTCACGGACAGCAAAAAACATTCAGTACTTC. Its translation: CASSSRTAKNIQYF.

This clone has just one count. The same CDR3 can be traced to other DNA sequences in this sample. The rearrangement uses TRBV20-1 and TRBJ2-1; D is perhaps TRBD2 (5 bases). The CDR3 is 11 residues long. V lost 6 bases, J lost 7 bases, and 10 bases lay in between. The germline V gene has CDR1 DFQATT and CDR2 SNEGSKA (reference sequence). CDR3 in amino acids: CSARTANEQFF. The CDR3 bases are TGCAGTGCAAGGACTGCAAATGAGCAGTTCTTC.

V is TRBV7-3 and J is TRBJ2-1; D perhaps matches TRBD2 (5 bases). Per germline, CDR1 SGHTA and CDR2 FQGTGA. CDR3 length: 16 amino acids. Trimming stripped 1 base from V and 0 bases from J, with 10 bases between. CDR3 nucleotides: TGTGCCAGCAGCTTAATGGCTAGCCCCTCCTACAATGAGCAGTTCTTC. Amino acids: CASSLMASPSYNEQFF.

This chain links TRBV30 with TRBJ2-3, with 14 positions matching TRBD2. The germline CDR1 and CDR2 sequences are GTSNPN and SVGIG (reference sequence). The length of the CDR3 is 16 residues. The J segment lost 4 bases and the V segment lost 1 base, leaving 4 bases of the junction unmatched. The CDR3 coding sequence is TGTGCCTGGAGTGGGGGGACTAGCGGGGGTTCAGATACGCAGTATTTT. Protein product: CAWSGGTSGGSDTQYF.

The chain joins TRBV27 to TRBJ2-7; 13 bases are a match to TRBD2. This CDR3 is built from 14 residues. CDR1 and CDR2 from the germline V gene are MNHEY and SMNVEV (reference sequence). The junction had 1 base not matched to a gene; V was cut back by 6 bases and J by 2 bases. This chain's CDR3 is CASRLAGGTYEQYF. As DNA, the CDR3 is TGTGCCAGCAGACTAGCGGGAGGGACCTACGAGCAGTACTTC.

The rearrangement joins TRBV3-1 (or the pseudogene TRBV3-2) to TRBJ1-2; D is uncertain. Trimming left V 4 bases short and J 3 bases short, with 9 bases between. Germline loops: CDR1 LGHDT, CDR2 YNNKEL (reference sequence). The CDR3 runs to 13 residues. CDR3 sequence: CASSLNIDYGYTF. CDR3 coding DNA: TGTGCCAGCAGCCTAAACATAGACTATGGCTACACCTTC.

CDR3 region: CASSLRGPILGELFF. Here the CDR3 DNA reads TGTGCCAGCAGCCTTCGGGGGCCAATTCTCGGGGAGCTGTTTTTT. The genes are TRBV2 and TRBJ2-2, with D tentatively TRBD1 or TRBD2 (6 bases each). Trimming pared 6 bases from V and 7 bases from J, leaving 18 bases between. CDR3 length: 15 residues. Germline loops: CDR1 SNHLY, CDR2 FYNNEI. Filled out from reference TRBV2 and TRBJ2-2, the complete variable domain reads EPEVTQTPSHQVTQMGQEVILRCVPISNHLYFYWYRQILGQKVEFLVSFYNNEISEKSEIFDDQFSVERPDGSNFTLKIRSTKLEDSAMYFCASSLRGPILGELFFGEGSRLTVL.

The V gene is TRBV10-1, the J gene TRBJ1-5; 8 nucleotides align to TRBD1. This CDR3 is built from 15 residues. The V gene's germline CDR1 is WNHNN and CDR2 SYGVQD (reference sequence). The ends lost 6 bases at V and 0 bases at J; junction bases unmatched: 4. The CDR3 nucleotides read TGCGCCAGCAGAGACAGGGGCAGTAGCAATCAGCCCCAGCATTTT. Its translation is CASRDRGSSNQPQHF.

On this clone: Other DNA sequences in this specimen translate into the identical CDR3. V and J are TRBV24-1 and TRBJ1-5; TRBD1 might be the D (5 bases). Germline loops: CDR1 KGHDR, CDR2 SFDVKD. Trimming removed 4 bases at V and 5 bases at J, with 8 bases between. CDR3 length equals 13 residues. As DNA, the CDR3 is TGTGCCACCAGTGAGAGGGGTGATCAGCCCCAGCATTTT. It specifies CATSERGDQPQHF.